Listed below are T cell receptor beta chains from one sample, sequenced in a study of blood T cell repertoires in COVID-19. TCRdb's table, derived via immunoSEQ multiplex PCR, lists solely in-frame clones and lacks some. The sample lists some 200,000 clones, about 80% occurring once. The sample was peripheral blood. The receptors were sampled from a human donor with acute or convalescent COVID-19. The donor label of this sample is uncertain. Both conserved end residues are part of each CDR3. The D gene is left open where the match is weak. Not all rows give a size; the values are once, few, many and, for expanded clones, a class.

j_call: TRBJ2-7
d_call: NA
clone_size: NA
v_call: TRBV6-5
cdr3_aa: CASSYSYRIRPNEQYF
cdr3_nt: TGTGCCAGCAGTTACTCGTACAGGATACGGCCCAACGAGCAGTACTTC

j_call: TRBJ1-1
d_call: NA
clone_size: NA
v_call: TRBV5-1
cdr3_aa: CASSLDGNSLNLEAFF
cdr3_nt: TGCGCCAGCAGCTTGGATGGCAACAGCCTAAACCTTGAAGCTTTCTTT

j_call: TRBJ2-5
d_call: NA
clone_size: NA
v_call: TRBV12-3/TRBV12-4
cdr3_aa: CASSLGRQETQYF
cdr3_nt: TGTGCCAGCAGTTTAGGCAGGCAAGAGACCCAGTACTTC

j_call: TRBJ2-2
d_call: TRBD1
clone_size: NA
v_call: TRBV30
cdr3_aa: CASPPGTGNTGELFF
cdr3_nt: TGTGCCTCCCCACCCGGGACAGGGAACACCGGGGAGCTGTTTTTT

j_call: TRBJ2-3
d_call: TRBD1
clone_size: NA
v_call: TRBV6-5
cdr3_aa: CASSRQGGRDTQYF
cdr3_nt: TGTGCCAGCAGTAGACAGGGGGGGAGAGATACGCAGTATTTT

j_call: TRBJ1-4
d_call: NA
clone_size: few
v_call: TRBV24-1
cdr3_aa: CATSDAGGTNEKLFF
cdr3_nt: TGTGCCACCAGTGATGCGGGGGGAACTAATGAAAAACTGTTTTTT

j_call: TRBJ2-7
d_call: NA
clone_size: NA
v_call: TRBV21-1
cdr3_aa: CASSGSRDSSYEQYF
cdr3_nt: TGTGCCAGCAGCGGATCCCGGGACAGCTCCTACGAGCAGTACTTC

j_call: TRBJ2-3
d_call: NA
clone_size: NA
v_call: TRBV20-1
cdr3_aa: CSASGGLIITDTQYF
cdr3_nt: TGCAGTGCTAGTGGTGGCCTTATTATCACAGATACGCAGTATTTT

j_call: TRBJ2-7
d_call: NA
clone_size: NA
v_call: TRBV30
cdr3_aa: CAWSAGNSGEQYF
cdr3_nt: TGTGCCTGGAGCGCCGGGAACTCTGGCGAGCAGTACTTC

j_call: TRBJ2-1
d_call: NA
clone_size: NA
v_call: TRBV2
cdr3_aa: CASSEGGGAVTYNEQFF
cdr3_nt: TGTGCCAGCAGTGAGGGTGGGGGGGCGGTAACGTACAATGAGCAGTTCTTC

j_call: TRBJ1-1
d_call: TRBD1
clone_size: NA
v_call: TRBV19
cdr3_aa: CASSEQGSTEAFF
cdr3_nt: TGTGCCAGTAGTGAACAGGGGAGCACTGAAGCTTTCTTT

j_call: TRBJ2-1
d_call: TRBD2
clone_size: NA
v_call: TRBV5-1
cdr3_aa: CASSSEGGSYNEQFF
cdr3_nt: TGCGCCAGCAGCTCAGAGGGAGGGTCCTACAATGAGCAGTTCTTC

j_call: TRBJ1-5
d_call: NA
clone_size: once
v_call: TRBV5-1
cdr3_aa: CASSLAIDQPQHF
cdr3_nt: TGCGCCAGCAGCTTGGCTATAGATCAGCCCCAGCATTTT

j_call: TRBJ1-3
d_call: NA
clone_size: NA
v_call: TRBV10-3
cdr3_aa: CAIGQSISGNTIYF
cdr3_nt: TGTGCCATCGGACAGAGCATCTCTGGAAACACCATATATTTT

j_call: TRBJ1-3
d_call: NA
clone_size: NA
v_call: TRBV2
cdr3_aa: CASSVDSPPRNTIYF
cdr3_nt: TGTGCCAGCAGTGTTGACAGTCCGCCGCGAAACACCATATATTTT

j_call: TRBJ2-7
d_call: TRBD1
clone_size: NA
v_call: TRBV9
cdr3_aa: CASGRQGINYEQYF
cdr3_nt: TGTGCCAGCGGCCGACAGGGGATAAACTACGAGCAGTACTTC

j_call: TRBJ2-7
d_call: NA
clone_size: NA
v_call: TRBV9
cdr3_aa: CASSVMESSYEQYF
cdr3_nt: TGTGCCAGCAGCGTAATGGAGAGCTCCTACGAGCAGTACTTC

j_call: TRBJ2-2
d_call: TRBD1
clone_size: NA
v_call: TRBV5-1
cdr3_aa: CASSLSTGADTGELFF
cdr3_nt: TGCGCCAGCAGCTTGTCGACAGGGGCGGACACCGGGGAGCTGTTTTTT

j_call: TRBJ2-7
d_call: NA
clone_size: NA
v_call: TRBV6-5
cdr3_aa: CASSRGGEQYF
cdr3_nt: TGTGCCAGCAGCCGCGGAGGGGAACAGTACTTC

j_call: TRBJ2-3
d_call: TRBD2
clone_size: NA
v_call: TRBV12-5
cdr3_aa: CASAVAGTDTQYF
cdr3_nt: TGTGCTAGTGCTGTAGCGGGGACAGATACGCAGTATTTT

j_call: TRBJ2-2
d_call: TRBD1
clone_size: NA
v_call: TRBV27
cdr3_aa: CASSPLPGQFNTGELFF
cdr3_nt: TGTGCCAGCAGTCCCCTACCGGGACAGTTTAACACCGGGGAGCTGTTTTTT

j_call: TRBJ2-6
d_call: TRBD2
clone_size: NA
v_call: TRBV29-1
cdr3_aa: CSVELGGTNVLTF
cdr3_nt: TGCAGCGTTGAATTGGGGGGGACCAACGTCCTGACTTTC

j_call: TRBJ2-1
d_call: NA
clone_size: NA
v_call: TRBV7-9
cdr3_aa: CASSLVGLLGSKNEQFF
cdr3_nt: TGTGCCAGCAGCTTAGTAGGTCTTCTGGGCAGCAAAAATGAGCAGTTCTTC

j_call: TRBJ1-1
d_call: NA
clone_size: NA
v_call: TRBV19
cdr3_aa: CASVSGRMNTEAFF
cdr3_nt: TGTGCCAGTGTATCAGGGCGAATGAACACTGAAGCTTTCTTT

j_call: TRBJ2-1
d_call: TRBD2
clone_size: NA
v_call: TRBV5-1
cdr3_aa: CASSLPSGNYNEQFF
cdr3_nt: TGCGCCAGCAGCTTGCCTAGCGGGAACTACAATGAGCAGTTCTTC

j_call: TRBJ1-4
d_call: NA
clone_size: NA
v_call: TRBV10-3
cdr3_aa: CAISERTEDEKLFF
cdr3_nt: TGTGCCATCAGTGAAAGGACAGAGGATGAAAAACTGTTTTTT

j_call: TRBJ1-5
d_call: NA
clone_size: NA
v_call: TRBV30
cdr3_aa: CAWSSERDQPQHF
cdr3_nt: TGTGCCTGGAGTTCTGAGCGCGATCAGCCCCAGCATTTT

j_call: TRBJ1-6
d_call: TRBD1
clone_size: NA
v_call: TRBV9
cdr3_aa: CASSALRTGTNSPLHF
cdr3_nt: TGTGCCAGCAGCGCCCTGAGGACAGGCACTAATTCACCCCTCCACTTT

j_call: TRBJ2-2
d_call: TRBD1
clone_size: NA
v_call: TRBV10-1
cdr3_aa: CASSLTGAGELFF
cdr3_nt: TGCGCCAGCAGCTTGACAGGGGCCGGGGAGCTGTTTTTT

j_call: TRBJ1-6
d_call: NA
clone_size: once
v_call: TRBV28
cdr3_aa: CASRGTNSPLHF
cdr3_nt: TGTGCCAGCCGGGGGACGAATTCACCCCTCCACTTT

j_call: TRBJ2-1
d_call: TRBD1
clone_size: NA
v_call: TRBV5-1
cdr3_aa: CASSVLSGTGMANEQFF
cdr3_nt: TGCGCCAGCAGCGTTCTGTCCGGGACAGGGATGGCGAATGAGCAGTTCTTC

j_call: TRBJ1-1
d_call: NA
clone_size: few
v_call: TRBV29-1
cdr3_aa: CSVGRGNTEAFF
cdr3_nt: TGCAGCGTTGGGCGAGGGAACACTGAAGCTTTCTTT

j_call: TRBJ1-2
d_call: TRBD1
clone_size: NA
v_call: TRBV6-5
cdr3_aa: CASSSGTGSSRGYTF
cdr3_nt: TGTGCCAGCAGTTCCGGGACAGGGTCGAGCCGAGGCTACACCTTC

j_call: TRBJ1-3
d_call: NA
clone_size: NA
v_call: TRBV6-5
cdr3_aa: CASHSSGNTIYF
cdr3_nt: TGTGCCAGCCACAGCTCTGGAAACACCATATATTTT

j_call: TRBJ1-2
d_call: NA
clone_size: NA
v_call: TRBV7-9
cdr3_aa: CASSLAQVGPGYTF
cdr3_nt: TGTGCCAGCAGCTTAGCCCAGGTGGGGCCCGGCTACACCTTC

j_call: TRBJ2-5
d_call: NA
clone_size: NA
v_call: TRBV7-8
cdr3_aa: CASTQLQETQYF
cdr3_nt: TGTGCCAGCACACAATTACAAGAGACCCAGTACTTC

j_call: TRBJ2-7
d_call: TRBD2
clone_size: NA
v_call: TRBV19
cdr3_aa: CASSMTSGTYEQYF
cdr3_nt: TGTGCCAGTAGTATGACTAGCGGGACCTACGAGCAGTACTTC

j_call: TRBJ1-2
d_call: NA
clone_size: NA
v_call: TRBV7-9
cdr3_aa: CASSLALTGPSGYTF
cdr3_nt: TGTGCCAGCAGCTTAGCCTTGACAGGCCCGTCGGGCTACACCTTC

j_call: TRBJ1-6
d_call: NA
clone_size: NA
v_call: TRBV6-5
cdr3_aa: CAIQRLGDSPLHF
cdr3_nt: TGTGCCATCCAACGCTTGGGAGATTCACCCCTCCACTTT

j_call: TRBJ1-2
d_call: NA
clone_size: NA
v_call: TRBV6-5
cdr3_aa: CASSGTPTSGGYTF
cdr3_nt: TGTGCCAGCTCCGGGACTCCCACGTCGGGGGGCTACACCTTC

j_call: TRBJ1-2
d_call: NA
clone_size: NA
v_call: TRBV18
cdr3_aa: CASSPTDLYGYTF
cdr3_nt: TGTGCCAGCTCACCGACAGACCTTTATGGCTACACCTTC

j_call: TRBJ1-3
d_call: NA
clone_size: NA
v_call: TRBV11-2
cdr3_aa: CASSLGGAYSGNTIYF
cdr3_nt: TGTGCCAGCAGCTTAGGCGGGGCCTACTCTGGAAACACCATATATTTT

j_call: TRBJ2-7
d_call: NA
clone_size: NA
v_call: TRBV29-1
cdr3_aa: CSVDYGRGSYEQYF
cdr3_nt: TGCAGCGTGGACTATGGCAGGGGGAGCTACGAGCAGTACTTC

j_call: TRBJ2-2
d_call: NA
clone_size: NA
v_call: TRBV4-2
cdr3_aa: CASSQDLLGTGELFF
cdr3_nt: TGTGCCAGCAGCCAAGATCTACTCGGCACCGGGGAGCTGTTTTTT

j_call: TRBJ2-1
d_call: NA
clone_size: once
v_call: TRBV19
cdr3_aa: CASSAGWRSEQFF
cdr3_nt: TGTGCCAGTAGTGCAGGGTGGCGGAGTGAGCAGTTCTTC

j_call: TRBJ2-1
d_call: TRBD2
clone_size: once
v_call: TRBV27
cdr3_aa: CASSRPSGRDEQFF
cdr3_nt: TGTGCCAGCAGTCGCCCTAGCGGCAGGGATGAGCAGTTCTTC

j_call: TRBJ1-2
d_call: NA
clone_size: NA
v_call: TRBV30
cdr3_aa: CAWSVLASGGYTF
cdr3_nt: TGTGCCTGGAGTGTACTGGCTTCGGGTGGCTACACCTTC

j_call: TRBJ2-7
d_call: TRBD1
clone_size: NA
v_call: TRBV6-4
cdr3_aa: CASKAGTGITYEQYF
cdr3_nt: TGTGCCAGCAAGGCCGGGACAGGGATCACCTACGAGCAGTACTTC

j_call: TRBJ1-4
d_call: TRBD1
clone_size: NA
v_call: TRBV5-1
cdr3_aa: CASSRTDRGQEKLFF
cdr3_nt: TGCGCCAGCAGCCGCACAGACAGGGGACAAGAAAAACTGTTTTTT